This T cell receptor beta chain was identified in a study of CXCR3-negative and CXCR3-positive naive CD8 T cells. CDR3 length equals 12 residues. Germline V lookup: CDR1 SGHVS, CDR2 FNYEAQ. The libraries of TRB cDNA were prepared using 5' RACE with UMI labels. TCRdb reanalyzed the 5' RACE reads, giving one entry per CDR3 protein sequence and no DNA. This sample contains about 82,000 distinct CDR3 sequences. Notes on the study in general: CXCR3-positive naive cells carried more hydrophobic TRB CDR3s than CXCR3-negative naive cells did.

As regards this clonotype: The antigen is unknown.

What was sequenced was naive CXCR3- CD8+ T cells from blood. The subset denotes: CD45RO-CCR7+CD27+CD95- naive CD8+ T cells lacking CXCR3 (TNR3-). This chain connects TRBV7-6 to TRBJ2-1; TCRdb picks TRBD1, but there is no DNA to check that call. This TCR was recovered from a human donor in good health. Some clones in this sample may be carry-over from other donors' samples. The CDR3 spells CASSPNGAEQFF.